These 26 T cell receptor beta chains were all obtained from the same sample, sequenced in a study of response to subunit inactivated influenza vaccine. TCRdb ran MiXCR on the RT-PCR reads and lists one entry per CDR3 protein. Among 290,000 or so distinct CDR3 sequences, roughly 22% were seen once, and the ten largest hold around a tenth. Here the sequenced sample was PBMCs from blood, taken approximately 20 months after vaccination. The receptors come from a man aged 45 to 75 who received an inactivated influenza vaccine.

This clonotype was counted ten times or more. Written as DNA, the CDR3 is TGTGCCAGCAGCTTGGTTGGGACAGGGTATAGCAATCAGCCCCAGCATTTT. Amino acids: CASSLVGTGYSNQPQHF. The chain combines TRBV7-2 with TRBJ1-5; 9 bases are shared with TRBD1. V shed 3 bases, J shed 0 bases, and the junction held 6 bases outside the gene matches. Germline V CDR1 and CDR2: SGHTA, FQGNSA. There are 17 residues in the CDR3.

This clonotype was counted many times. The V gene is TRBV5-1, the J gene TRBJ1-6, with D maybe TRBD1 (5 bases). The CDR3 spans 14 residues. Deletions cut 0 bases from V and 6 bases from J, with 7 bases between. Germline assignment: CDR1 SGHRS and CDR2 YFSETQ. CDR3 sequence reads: CASSLGRGNSPLHF. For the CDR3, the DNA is TGCGCCAGCAGCTTGGGGAGGGGTAATTCACCCCTCCACTTT.

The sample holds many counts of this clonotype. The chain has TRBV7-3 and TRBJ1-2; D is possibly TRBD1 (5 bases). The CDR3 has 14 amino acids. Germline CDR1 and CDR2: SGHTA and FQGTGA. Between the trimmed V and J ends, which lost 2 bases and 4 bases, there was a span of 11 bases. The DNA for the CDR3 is TGTGCCAGCAGCTTAGTCGCAGGGACCTATGGCTACACCTTC. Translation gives CASSLVAGTYGYTF.

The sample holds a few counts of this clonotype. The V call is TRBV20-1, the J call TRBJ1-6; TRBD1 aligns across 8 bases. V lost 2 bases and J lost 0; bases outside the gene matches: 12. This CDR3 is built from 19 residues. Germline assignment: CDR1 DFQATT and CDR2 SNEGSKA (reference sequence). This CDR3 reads CSARPPWTGKSSYNSPLHF. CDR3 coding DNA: TGCAGTGCTAGACCCCCTTGGACAGGGAAAAGCTCCTATAATTCACCCCTCCACTTT.

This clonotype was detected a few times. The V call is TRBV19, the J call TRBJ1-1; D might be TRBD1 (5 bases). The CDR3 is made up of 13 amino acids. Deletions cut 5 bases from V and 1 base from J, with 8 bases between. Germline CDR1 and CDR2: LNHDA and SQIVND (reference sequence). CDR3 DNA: TGTGCCAGTAGTGGGGCCCCGAACACTGAAGCTTTCTTT. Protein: CASSGAPNTEAFF.

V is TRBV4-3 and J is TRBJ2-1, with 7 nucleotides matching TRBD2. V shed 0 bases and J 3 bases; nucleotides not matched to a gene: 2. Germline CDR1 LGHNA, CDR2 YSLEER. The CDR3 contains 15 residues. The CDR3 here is CASSQDGLDYNEQFF. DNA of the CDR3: TGCGCCAGCAGCCAAGATGGACTAGACTACAATGAGCAGTTCTTC.

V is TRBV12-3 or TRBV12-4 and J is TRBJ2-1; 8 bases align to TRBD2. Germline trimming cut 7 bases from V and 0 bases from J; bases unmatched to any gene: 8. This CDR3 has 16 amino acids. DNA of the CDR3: TGTGCCAGCACTCCAACCGGGACTAGCTCCTACAATGAGCAGTTCTTC. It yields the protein CASTPTGTSSYNEQFF.

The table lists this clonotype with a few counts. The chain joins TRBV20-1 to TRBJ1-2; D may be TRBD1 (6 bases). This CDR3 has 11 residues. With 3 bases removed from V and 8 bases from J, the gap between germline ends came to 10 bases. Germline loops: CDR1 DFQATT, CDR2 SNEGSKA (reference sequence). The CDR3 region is CSASRRGGYTF. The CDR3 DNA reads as TGCAGTGCTAGCCGCAGGGGCGGCTACACCTTC.

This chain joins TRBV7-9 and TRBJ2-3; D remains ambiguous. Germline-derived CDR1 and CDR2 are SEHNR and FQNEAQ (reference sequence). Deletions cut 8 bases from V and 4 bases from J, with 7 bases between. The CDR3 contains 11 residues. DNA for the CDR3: TGTGCCAGCGTGCAGGCAGATACGCAGTATTTT. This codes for CASVQADTQYF.

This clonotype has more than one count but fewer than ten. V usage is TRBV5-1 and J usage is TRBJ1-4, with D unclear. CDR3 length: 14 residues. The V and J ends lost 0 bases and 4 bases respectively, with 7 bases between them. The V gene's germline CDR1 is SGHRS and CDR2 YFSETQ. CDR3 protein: CASSLAASNEKLFF. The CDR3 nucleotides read TGCGCCAGCAGCTTGGCCGCCAGTAATGAAAAACTGTTTTTT.

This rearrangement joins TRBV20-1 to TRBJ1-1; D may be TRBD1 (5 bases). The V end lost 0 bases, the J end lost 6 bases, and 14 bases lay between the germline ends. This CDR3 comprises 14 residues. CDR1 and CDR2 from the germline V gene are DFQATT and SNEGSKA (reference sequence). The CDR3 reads CSAREEGIRAEAFF. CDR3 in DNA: TGCAGTGCTAGAGAGGAGGGGATAAGGGCTGAAGCTTTCTTT.

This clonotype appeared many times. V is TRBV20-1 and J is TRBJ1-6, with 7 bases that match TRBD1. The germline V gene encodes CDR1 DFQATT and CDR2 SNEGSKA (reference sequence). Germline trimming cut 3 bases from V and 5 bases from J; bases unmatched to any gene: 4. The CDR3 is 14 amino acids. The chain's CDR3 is CSARPTGNNSPLHF. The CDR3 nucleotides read TGCAGTGCTAGGCCGACAGGGAATAATTCACCCCTCCACTTT.

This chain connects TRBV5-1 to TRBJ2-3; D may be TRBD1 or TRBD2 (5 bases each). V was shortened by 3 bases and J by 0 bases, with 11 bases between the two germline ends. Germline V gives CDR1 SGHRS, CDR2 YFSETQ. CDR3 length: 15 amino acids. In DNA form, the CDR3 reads TGCGCCAGCAGCTCCGGGACCGTCAGCACAGATACGCAGTATTTT. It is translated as CASSSGTVSTDTQYF. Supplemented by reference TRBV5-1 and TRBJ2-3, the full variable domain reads KAGVTQTPRYLIKTRGQQVTLSCSPISGHRSVSWYQQTPGQGLQFLFEYFSETQRNKGNFPGRFSGRQFSNSRSEMNVSTLELGDSALYLCASSSGTVSTDTQYFGPGTRLTVL.

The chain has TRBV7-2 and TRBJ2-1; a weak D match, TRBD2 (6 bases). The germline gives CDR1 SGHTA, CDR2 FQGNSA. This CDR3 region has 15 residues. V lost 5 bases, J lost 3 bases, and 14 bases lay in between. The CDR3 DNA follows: TGTGCCAGCAGCCCCGGGCGGGGCTACTACAATGAGCAGTTCTTC. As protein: CASSPGRGYYNEQFF.

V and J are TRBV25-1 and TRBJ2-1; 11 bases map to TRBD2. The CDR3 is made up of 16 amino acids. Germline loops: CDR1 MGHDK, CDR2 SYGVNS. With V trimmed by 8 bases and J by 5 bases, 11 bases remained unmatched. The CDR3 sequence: CASPLGSGLADNEQFF. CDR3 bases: TGTGCCAGCCCACTCGGATCGGGACTAGCGGACAATGAGCAGTTCTTC.

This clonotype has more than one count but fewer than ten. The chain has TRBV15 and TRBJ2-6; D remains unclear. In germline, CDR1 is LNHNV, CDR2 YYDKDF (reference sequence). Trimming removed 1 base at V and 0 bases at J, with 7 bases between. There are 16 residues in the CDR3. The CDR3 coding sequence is TGTGCCACCAGCAGAGTAAAACACTCTGGGGCCAACGTCCTGACTTTC. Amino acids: CATSRVKHSGANVLTF. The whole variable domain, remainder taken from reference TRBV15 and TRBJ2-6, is DAMVIQNPRYQVTQFGKPVTLSCSQTLNHNVMYWYQQKSSQAPKLLFHYYDKDFNNEADTPDNFQSRRPNTSFCFLDIRSPGLGDTAMYLCATSRVKHSGANVLTFGAGSRLTVL.

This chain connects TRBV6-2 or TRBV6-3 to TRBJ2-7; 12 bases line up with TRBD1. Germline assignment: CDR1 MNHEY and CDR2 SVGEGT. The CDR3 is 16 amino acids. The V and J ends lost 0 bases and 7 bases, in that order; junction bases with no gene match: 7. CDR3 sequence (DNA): TGTGCCAGCAGTTACTCACCGGGACAGGGGGCGAAGGAGCAGTACTTC. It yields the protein CASSYSPGQGAKEQYF.

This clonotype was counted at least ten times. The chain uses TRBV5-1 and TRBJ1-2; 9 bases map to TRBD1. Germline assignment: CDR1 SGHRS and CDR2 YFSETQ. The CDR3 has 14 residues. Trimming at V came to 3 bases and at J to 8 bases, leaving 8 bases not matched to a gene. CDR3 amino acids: CASSWGQGVWGYTF. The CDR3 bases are TGCGCCAGCAGCTGGGGACAGGGAGTCTGGGGCTACACCTTC.

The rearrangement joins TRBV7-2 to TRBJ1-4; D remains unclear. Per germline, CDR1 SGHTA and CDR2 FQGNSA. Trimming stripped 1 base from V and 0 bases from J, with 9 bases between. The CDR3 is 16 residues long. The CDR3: CASSLGKTATNEKLFF. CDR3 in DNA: TGTGCCAGCAGCTTAGGGAAAACAGCAACTAATGAAAAACTGTTTTTT.

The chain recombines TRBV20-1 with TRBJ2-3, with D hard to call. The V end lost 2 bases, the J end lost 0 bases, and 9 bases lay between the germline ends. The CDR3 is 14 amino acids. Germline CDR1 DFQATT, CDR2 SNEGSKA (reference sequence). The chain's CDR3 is CSARYEASTDTQYF. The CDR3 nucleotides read TGCAGTGCTAGATACGAAGCTAGCACAGATACGCAGTATTTT.

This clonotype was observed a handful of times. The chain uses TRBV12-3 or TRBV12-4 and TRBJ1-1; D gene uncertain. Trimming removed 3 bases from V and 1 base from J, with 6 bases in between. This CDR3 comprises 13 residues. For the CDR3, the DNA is TGTGCCAGCAGTTTCGAGGAGAACACTGAAGCTTTCTTT. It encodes CASSFEENTEAFF.

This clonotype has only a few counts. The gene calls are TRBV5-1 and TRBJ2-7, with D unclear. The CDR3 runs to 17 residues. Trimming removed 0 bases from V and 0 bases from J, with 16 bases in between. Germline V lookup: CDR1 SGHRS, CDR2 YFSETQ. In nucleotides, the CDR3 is TGCGCCAGCAGCTTGGGGCGTGTCAGTCTTAGCTCCTACGAGCAGTACTTC. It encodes CASSLGRVSLSSYEQYF.

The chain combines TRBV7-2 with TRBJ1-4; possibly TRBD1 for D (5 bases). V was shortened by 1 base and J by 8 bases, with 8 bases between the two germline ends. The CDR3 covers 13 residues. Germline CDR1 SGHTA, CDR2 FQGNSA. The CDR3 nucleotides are TGTGCCAGCAGCTTAGAAAGGGGAGAAAAACTGTTTTTT. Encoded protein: CASSLERGEKLFF.

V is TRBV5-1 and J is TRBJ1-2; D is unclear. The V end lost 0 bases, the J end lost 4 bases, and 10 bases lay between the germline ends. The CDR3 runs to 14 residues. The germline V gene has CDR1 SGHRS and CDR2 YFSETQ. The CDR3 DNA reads TGCGCCAGCAGCTTGGGGCAGAGCAGCTATGGCTACACCTTC. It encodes CASSLGQSSYGYTF.

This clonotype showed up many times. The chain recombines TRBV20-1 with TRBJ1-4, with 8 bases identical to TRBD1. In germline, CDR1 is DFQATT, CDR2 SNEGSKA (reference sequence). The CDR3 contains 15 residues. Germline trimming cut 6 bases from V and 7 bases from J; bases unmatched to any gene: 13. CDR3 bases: TGCAGTGCCCCCCCTTCCGACAGGGGTGGTGAAAAACTGTTTTTT. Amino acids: CSAPPSDRGGEKLFF.

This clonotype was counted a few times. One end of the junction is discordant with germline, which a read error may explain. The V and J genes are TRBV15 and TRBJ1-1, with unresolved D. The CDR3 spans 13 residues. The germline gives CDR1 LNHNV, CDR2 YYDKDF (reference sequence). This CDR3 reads CATSRRTNTEAFF. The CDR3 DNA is TGTGCCACCAGCAGGCGGACGAACACTGAAGCCTTCTTT.